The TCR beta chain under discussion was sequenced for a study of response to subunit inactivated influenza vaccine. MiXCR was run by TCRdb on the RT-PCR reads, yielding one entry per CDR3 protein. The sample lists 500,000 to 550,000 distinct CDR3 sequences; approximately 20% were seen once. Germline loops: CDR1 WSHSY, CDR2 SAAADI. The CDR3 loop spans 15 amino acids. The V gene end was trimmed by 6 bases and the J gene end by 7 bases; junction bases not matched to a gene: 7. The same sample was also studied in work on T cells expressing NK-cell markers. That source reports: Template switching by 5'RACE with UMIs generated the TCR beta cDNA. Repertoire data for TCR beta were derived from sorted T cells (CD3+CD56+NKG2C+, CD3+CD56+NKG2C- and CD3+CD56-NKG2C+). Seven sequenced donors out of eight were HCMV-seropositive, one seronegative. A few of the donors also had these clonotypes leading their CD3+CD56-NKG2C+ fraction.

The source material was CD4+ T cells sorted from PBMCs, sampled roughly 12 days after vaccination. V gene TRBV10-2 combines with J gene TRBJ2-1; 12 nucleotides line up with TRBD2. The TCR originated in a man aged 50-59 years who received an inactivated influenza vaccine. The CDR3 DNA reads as TGCGCCAGCAGGCTAGCGGGAGGGCCAAGTAATGAGCAGTTCTTC. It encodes CASRLAGGPSNEQFF.